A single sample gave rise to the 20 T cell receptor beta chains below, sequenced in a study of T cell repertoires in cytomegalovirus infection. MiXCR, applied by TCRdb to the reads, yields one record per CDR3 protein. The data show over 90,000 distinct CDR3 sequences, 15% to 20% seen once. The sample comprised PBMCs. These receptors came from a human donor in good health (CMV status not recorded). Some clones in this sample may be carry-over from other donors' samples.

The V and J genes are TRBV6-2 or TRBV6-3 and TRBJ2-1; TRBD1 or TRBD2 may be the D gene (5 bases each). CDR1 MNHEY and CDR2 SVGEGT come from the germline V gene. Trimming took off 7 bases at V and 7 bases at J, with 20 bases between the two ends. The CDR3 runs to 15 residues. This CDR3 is CASIDAGTNSNEQFF. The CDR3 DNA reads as TGTGCCAGCATCGACGCCGGGACCAACTCAAATGAGCAGTTCTTC.

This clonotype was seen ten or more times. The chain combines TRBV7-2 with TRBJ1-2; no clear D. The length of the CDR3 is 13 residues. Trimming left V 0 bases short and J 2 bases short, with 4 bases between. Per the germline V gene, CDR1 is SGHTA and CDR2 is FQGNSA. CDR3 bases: TGTGCCAGCAGCTTAGCAGCAAACTATGGCTACACCTTC. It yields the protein CASSLAANYGYTF.

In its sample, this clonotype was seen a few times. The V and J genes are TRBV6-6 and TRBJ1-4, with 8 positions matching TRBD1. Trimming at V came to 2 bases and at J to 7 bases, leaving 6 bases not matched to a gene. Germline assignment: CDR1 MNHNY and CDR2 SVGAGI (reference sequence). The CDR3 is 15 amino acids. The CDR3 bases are TGTGCCAGCAGTTACAGACAGGGGAAGGTTGAAAAACTGTTTTTT. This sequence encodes CASSYRQGKVEKLFF.

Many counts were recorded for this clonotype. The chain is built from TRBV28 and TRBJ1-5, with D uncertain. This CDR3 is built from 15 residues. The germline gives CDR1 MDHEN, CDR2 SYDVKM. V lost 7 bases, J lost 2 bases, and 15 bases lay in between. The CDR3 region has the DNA TGTGCCAGCACCGGGGTGAGGCGGCGCAATCAGCCCCAGCATTTT. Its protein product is CASTGVRRRNQPQHF.

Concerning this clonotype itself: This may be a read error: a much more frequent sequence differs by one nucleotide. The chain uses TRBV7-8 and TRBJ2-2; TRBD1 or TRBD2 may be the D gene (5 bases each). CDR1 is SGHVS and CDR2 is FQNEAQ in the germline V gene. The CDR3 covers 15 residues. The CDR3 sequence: CASSLGSAGTVELFF. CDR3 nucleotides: TGTGCCAGCAGCTTAGGCAGCGCTGGGACCGTGGAGCTGTTTTTT.

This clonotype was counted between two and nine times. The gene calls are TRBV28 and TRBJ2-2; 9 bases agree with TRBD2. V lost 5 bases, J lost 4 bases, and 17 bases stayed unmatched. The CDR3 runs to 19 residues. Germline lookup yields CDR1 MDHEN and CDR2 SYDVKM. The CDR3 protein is CASSPLRGSGGPVTGELFF. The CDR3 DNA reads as TGTGCCAGCAGTCCTCTTCGGGGAAGCGGGGGGCCGGTCACCGGGGAGCTGTTTTTT.

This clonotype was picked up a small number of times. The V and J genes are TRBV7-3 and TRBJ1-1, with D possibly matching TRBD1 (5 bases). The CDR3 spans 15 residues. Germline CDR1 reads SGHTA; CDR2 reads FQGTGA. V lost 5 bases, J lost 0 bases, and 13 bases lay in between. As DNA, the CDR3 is TGTGCCAGCAGCCGTTTTGGGGGAATGAACACTGAAGCTTTCTTT. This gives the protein CASSRFGGMNTEAFF.

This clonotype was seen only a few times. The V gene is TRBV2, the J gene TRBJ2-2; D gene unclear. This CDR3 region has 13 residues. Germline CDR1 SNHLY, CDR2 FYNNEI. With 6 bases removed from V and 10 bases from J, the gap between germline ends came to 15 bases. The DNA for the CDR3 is TGTGCCAGCAGCAGACTGGGTCGCTTGGAGCTGTTTTTT. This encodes CASSRLGRLELFF.

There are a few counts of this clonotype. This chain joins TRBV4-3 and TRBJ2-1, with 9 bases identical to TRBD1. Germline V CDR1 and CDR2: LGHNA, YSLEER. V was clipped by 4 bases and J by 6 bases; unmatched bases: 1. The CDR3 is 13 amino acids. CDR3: CASSRTGVNEQFF. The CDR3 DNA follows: TGCGCCAGCAGCCGGACAGGGGTCAATGAGCAGTTCTTC.

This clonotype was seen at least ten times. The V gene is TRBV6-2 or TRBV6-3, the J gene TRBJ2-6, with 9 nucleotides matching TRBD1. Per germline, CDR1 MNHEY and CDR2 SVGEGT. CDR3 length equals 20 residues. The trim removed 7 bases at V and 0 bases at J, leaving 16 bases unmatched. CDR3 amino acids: CASTLKTGGIMTSGANVLTF. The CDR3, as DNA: TGTGCCAGCACCTTGAAGACAGGGGGGATTATGACCTCTGGGGCCAACGTCCTGACTTTC.

CDR3 DNA: TGTGCCAGCAGCCGACTAGCGGGGGGATACTACGAGCAGTACTTC. Translation gives CASSRLAGGYYEQYF. This chain uses TRBV28 with TRBJ2-7; 13 nucleotides agree with TRBD2. This CDR3 comprises 15 residues. With V trimmed by 6 bases and J by 3 bases, 5 bases remained unmatched. The V gene's germline CDR1 is MDHEN and CDR2 SYDVKM.

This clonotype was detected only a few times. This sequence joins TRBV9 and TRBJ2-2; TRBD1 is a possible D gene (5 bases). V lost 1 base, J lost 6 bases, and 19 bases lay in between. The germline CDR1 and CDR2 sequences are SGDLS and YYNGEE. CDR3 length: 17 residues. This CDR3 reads CASSVMQGVSWAGELFF. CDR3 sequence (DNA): TGTGCCAGCAGCGTAATGCAGGGTGTTAGTTGGGCCGGGGAGCTGTTTTTT.

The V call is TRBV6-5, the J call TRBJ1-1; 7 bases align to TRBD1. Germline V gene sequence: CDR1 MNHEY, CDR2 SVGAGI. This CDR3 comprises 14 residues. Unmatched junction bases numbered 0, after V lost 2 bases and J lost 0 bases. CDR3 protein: CASSYDRVNTEAFF. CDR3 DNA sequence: TGTGCCAGCAGTTACGACAGGGTGAACACTGAAGCTTTCTTT.

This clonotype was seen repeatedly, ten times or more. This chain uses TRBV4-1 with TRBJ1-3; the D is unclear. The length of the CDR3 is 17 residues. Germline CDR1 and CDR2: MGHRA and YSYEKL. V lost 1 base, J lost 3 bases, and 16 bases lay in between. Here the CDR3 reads CASSQVGIGQYGNTIYF. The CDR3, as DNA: TGCGCCAGCAGCCAAGTAGGGATCGGGCAGTATGGAAACACCATATATTTT.

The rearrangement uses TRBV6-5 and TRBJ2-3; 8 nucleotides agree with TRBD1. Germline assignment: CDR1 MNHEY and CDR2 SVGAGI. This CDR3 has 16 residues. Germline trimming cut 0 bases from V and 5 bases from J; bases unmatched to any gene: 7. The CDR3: CASSYSGRGLGDTQYF. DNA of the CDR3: TGTGCCAGCAGTTACTCGGGCAGGGGGCTTGGAGATACGCAGTATTTT.

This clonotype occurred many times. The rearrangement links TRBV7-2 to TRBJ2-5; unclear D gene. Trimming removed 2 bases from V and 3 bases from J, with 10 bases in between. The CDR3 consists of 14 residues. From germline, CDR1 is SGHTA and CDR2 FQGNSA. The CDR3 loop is CASSLYAKKETQYF. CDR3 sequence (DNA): TGTGCCAGCAGCTTATATGCCAAGAAAGAGACCCAGTACTTC.

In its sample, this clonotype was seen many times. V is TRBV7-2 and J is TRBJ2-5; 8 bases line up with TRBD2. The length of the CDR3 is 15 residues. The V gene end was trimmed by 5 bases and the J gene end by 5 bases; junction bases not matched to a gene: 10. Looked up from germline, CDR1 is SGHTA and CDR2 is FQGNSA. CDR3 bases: TGTGCCAGCAGCCCCCCGGGGGGGTCGCGGGAGACCCAGTACTTC. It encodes CASSPPGGSRETQYF.

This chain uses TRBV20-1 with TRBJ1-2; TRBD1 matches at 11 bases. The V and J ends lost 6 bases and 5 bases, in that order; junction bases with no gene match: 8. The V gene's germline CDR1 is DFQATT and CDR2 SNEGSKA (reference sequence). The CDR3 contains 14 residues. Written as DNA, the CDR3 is TGCAGTGCCCCTTGGACAGGGGGCGATTATGGCTACACCTTC. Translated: CSAPWTGGDYGYTF.

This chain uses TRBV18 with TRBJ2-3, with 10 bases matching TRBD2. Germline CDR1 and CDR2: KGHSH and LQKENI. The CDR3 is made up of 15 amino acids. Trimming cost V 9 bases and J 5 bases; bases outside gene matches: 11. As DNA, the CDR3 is TGTGCCAGTACCCTGTCACTAGCGGGGCAAGATACGCAGTATTTT. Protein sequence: CASTLSLAGQDTQYF.

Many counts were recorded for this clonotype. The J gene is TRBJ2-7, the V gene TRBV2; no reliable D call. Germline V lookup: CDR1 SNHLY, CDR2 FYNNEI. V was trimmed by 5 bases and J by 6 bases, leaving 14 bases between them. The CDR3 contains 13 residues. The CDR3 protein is CASSLTRVGEQYF. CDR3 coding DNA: TGTGCCAGCAGTCTTACTCGGGTCGGCGAGCAGTACTTC.